This T cell receptor (beta chain) was identified in a study of blood T cells in healthy people across ages. Whole-study results and caveats: Among long-lived donors, naive CD4+ cells were more numerous and diversity higher than in aged donors.

A sample-barcoded 5' primer and a J-beta primer mix were used in a second PCR of roughly 6 to 11 cycles. MiXCR, applied by TCRdb to the 5' RACE reads, yields one record per CDR3 protein. The sample carries some 1 million distinct CDR3 sequences, around 43% recorded once. The V gene end was trimmed by 6 bases and the J gene end by 3 bases; junction bases not matched to a gene: 8. Germline CDR1 SQVTM, CDR2 ANQGSEA. This CDR3 comprises 13 residues. This clonotype was detected a few times. Its antigen is as yet unknown. This sequence was found in an older woman in good health. The sequencing sample was made of blood. This chain joins TRBV29-1 and TRBJ2-7; 7 nucleotides match TRBD1. The CDR3 nucleotides are TGCAGCGTGAGACAGGGTGGAGTCTACGAGCAGTACTTC. The encoded protein is CSVRQGGVYEQYF.